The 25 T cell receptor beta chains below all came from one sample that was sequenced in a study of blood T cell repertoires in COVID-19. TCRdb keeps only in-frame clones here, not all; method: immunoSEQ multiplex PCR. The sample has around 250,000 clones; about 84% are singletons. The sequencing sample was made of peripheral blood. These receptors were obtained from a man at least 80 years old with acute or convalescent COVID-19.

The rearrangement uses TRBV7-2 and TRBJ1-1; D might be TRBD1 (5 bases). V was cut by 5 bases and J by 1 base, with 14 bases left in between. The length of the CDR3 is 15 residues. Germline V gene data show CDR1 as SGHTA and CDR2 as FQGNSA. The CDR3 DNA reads TGTGCCAGCAGCCCCCCGGGCAGGGCGAACACTGAAGCTTTCTTT. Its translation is CASSPPGRANTEAFF.

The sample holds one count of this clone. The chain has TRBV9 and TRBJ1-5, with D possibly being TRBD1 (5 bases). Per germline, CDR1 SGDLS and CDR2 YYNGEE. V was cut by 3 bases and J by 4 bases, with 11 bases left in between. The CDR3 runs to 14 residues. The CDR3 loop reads CASSGGAVNQPQHF. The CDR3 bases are TGTGCCAGCAGCGGTGGGGCAGTGAATCAGCCCCAGCATTTT.

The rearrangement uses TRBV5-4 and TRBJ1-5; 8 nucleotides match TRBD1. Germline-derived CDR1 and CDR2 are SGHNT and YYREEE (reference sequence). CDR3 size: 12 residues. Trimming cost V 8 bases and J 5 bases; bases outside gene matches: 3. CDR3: CARRGQDQPQHF. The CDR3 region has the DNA TGTGCCAGGAGGGGACAGGATCAGCCCCAGCATTTT.

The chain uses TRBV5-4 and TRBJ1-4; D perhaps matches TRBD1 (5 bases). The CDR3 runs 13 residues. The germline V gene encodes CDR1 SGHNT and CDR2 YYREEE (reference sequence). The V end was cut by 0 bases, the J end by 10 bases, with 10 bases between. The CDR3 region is CASSLATGGKLFF. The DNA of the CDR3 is TGTGCCAGCAGCTTGGCTACCGGGGGAAAACTGTTTTTT.

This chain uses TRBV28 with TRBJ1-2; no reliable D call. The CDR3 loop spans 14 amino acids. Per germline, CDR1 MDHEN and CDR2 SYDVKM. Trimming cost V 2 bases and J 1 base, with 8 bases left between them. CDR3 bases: TGTGCCAGCAGTTTAGTTCTCAGTAACTATGGCTACACCTTC. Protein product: CASSLVLSNYGYTF.

The CDR3 sequence: CASSLGGAYNQPQHF. For the CDR3, the DNA is TGTGCCAGTAGCCTCGGGGGGGCTTACAATCAGCCCCAGCATTTT. The J gene is TRBJ1-5, the V gene TRBV19; D is possibly TRBD1 (6 bases). In germline, CDR1 is LNHDA, CDR2 SQIVND (reference sequence). Trimming pared 6 bases from V and 3 bases from J, leaving 15 bases between. The CDR3 consists of 15 residues.

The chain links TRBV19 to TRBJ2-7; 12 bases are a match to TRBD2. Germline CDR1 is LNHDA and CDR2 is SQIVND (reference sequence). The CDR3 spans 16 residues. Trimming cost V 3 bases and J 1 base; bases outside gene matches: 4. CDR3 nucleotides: TGTGCCAGTAGTATGGGGCTAGCGGGAGGGTCCTACGAGCAGTACTTC. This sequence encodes CASSMGLAGGSYEQYF.

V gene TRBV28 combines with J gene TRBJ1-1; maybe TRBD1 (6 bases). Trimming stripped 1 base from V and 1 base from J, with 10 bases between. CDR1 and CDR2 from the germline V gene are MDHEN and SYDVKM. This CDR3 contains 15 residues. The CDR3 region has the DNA TGTGCCAGCAGTTTATACGGGACATCGAACACTGAAGCTTTCTTT. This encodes CASSLYGTSNTEAFF.

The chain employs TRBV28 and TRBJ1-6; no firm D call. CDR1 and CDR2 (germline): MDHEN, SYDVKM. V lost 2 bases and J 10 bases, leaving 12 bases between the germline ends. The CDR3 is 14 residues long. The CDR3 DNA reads TGTGCCAGCAGTTTAAATTACGAGGGATCACCCCTCCACTTT. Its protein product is CASSLNYEGSPLHF.

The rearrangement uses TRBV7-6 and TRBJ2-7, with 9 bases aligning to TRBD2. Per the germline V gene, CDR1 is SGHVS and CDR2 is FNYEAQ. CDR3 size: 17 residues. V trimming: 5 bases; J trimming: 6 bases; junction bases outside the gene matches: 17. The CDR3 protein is CASSQQVGGGAIGEQYF. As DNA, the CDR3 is TGTGCCAGCAGCCAGCAGGTGGGCGGGGGGGCGATTGGCGAGCAGTACTTC. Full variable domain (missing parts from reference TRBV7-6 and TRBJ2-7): GAGVSQSPRYKVTKRGQDVALRCDPISGHVSLYWYRQALGQGPEFLTYFNYEAQQDKSGLPNDRFSAERPEGSISTLTIQRTEQRDSAMYRCASSQQVGGGAIGEQYFGPGTRLTVT.

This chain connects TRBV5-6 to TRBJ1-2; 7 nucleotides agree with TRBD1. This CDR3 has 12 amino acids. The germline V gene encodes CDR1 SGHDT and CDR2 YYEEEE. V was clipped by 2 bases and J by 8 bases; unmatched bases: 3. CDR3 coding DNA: TGTGCCAGCAGCTTTCGCAGGGGGGGCTACACCTTC. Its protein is CASSFRRGGYTF.

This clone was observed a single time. CDR3 loop: CSVRTGGSEQYF. As DNA, the CDR3 is TGCAGCGTCCGGACAGGGGGAAGCGAGCAGTACTTC. The chain joins TRBV29-1 to TRBJ2-7; 10 bases are a match to TRBD1. The CDR3 has 12 amino acids. V trimming: 6 bases; J trimming: 6 bases; junction bases outside the gene matches: 5. Germline V gene data show CDR1 as SQVTM and CDR2 as ANQGSEA.

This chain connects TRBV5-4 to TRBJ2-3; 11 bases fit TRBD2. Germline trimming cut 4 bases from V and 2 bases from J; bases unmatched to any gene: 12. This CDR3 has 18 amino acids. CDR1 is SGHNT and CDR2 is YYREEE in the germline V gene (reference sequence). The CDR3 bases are TGTGCCAGCAGCGAAACTAGCGGGGGTTCCCTCCTCACAGATACGCAGTATTTT. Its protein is CASSETSGGSLLTDTQYF.

CDR3 loop: CASSHASEGRSYNSPLHF. DNA of the CDR3: TGTGCCAGCAGCCACGCTAGCGAGGGGAGGTCCTATAATTCACCCCTCCACTTT. V gene TRBV25-1 combines with J gene TRBJ1-6; perhaps TRBD1 as D (5 bases). The CDR3 length is 18 residues. V was clipped by 6 bases and J by 1 base, with 19 bases between them. Germline V gene data show CDR1 as MGHDK and CDR2 as SYGVNS.

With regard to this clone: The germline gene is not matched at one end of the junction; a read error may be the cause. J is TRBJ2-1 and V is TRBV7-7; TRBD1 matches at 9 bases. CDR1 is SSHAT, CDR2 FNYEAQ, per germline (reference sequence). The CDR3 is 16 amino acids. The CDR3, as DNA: TGTGCTAGCAGCCCGGGACAGGGCCCTACTTCAAATGAGCAGTTCTTC. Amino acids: CASSPGQGPTSNEQFF. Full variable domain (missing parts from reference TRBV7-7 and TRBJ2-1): GAGVSQSPRYKVTKRGQDVTLRCDPISSHATLYWYQQALGQGPEFLTYFNYEAQPDKSGLPSDRFSAERPEGSISTLTIQRTEQRDSAMYRCASSPGQGPTSNEQFFGPGTRLTVL.

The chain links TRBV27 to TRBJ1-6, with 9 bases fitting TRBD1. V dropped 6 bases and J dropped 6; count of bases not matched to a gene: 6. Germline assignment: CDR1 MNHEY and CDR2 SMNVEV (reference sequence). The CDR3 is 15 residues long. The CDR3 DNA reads TGTGCCAGCAGAACCGGGACAGGGTTTAATTCACCCCTCCACTTT. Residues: CASRTGTGFNSPLHF.

CDR3 in DNA: TGTGCCAGCAGCCAAAGGGCGGGGCCGGGGGCCGGGGAGCTGTTTTTT. Its protein product is CASSQRAGPGAGELFF. This sequence joins TRBV4-2 and TRBJ2-2; maybe TRBD2 (6 bases). CDR3 length equals 16 residues. Per germline, CDR1 LGHNA and CDR2 YNFKEQ. V was shortened by 2 bases and J by 6 bases, with 16 bases between the two germline ends.

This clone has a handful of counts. CDR3 sequence: CASSDGTGFQPQHF. The CDR3 nucleotides read TGCGCCAGCAGCGACGGGACAGGGTTTCAGCCCCAGCATTTT. The chain uses TRBV5-1 and TRBJ1-5; TRBD1 aligns across 9 bases. J was trimmed by 6 bases and V by 4 bases; bases with no gene match: 5. The CDR3 sequence is 14 residues long. Germline V gene data show CDR1 as SGHRS and CDR2 as YFSETQ.

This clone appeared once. The CDR3 loop reads CASSDRVDQPQHF. In DNA form, the CDR3 reads TGTGCCAGCAGTGACAGGGTAGATCAGCCCCAGCATTTT. The rearrangement uses TRBV6-6 and TRBJ1-5; 7 nucleotides match TRBD1. After removal of 5 bases from V and 5 bases from J, the junction contained 3 bases not matched to a gene. CDR1 MNHNY and CDR2 SVGAGI come from the germline V gene (reference sequence). CDR3 length equals 13 residues.

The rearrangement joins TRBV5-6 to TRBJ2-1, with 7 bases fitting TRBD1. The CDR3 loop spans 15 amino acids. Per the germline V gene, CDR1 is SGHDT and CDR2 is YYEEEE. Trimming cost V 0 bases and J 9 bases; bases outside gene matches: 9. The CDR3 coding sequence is TGTGCCAGCAGCTTGGACAGGGGTAGTTGGGGTGAGCAGTTCTTC. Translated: CASSLDRGSWGEQFF.

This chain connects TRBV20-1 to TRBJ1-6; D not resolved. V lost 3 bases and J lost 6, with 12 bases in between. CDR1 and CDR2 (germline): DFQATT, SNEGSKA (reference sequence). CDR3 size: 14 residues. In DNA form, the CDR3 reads TGCAGTGCTAGTCAGGCTTCTGGTAATTCACCCCTCCACTTT. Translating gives CSASQASGNSPLHF.

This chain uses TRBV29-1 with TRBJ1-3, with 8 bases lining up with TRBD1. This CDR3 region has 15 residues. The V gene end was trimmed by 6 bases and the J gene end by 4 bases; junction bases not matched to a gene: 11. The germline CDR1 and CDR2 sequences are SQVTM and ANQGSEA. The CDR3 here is CSVGLTGASGNTIYF. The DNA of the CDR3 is TGCAGCGTCGGACTGACAGGGGCGTCGGGAAACACCATATATTTT.

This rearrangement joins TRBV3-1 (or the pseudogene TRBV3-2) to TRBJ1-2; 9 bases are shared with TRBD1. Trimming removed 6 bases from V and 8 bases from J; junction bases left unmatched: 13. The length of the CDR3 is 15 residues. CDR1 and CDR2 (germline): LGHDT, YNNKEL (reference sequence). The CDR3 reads CASSPFSGTGKGYTF. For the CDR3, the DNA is TGTGCCAGCAGTCCCTTCTCCGGGACAGGGAAAGGCTACACCTTC.

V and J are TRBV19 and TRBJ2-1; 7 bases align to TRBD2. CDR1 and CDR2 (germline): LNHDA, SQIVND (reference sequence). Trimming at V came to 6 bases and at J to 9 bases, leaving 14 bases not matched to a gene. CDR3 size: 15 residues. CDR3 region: CASREGRWEGSEQFF. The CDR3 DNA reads TGTGCCAGTAGAGAGGGCCGGTGGGAGGGAAGTGAGCAGTTCTTC.

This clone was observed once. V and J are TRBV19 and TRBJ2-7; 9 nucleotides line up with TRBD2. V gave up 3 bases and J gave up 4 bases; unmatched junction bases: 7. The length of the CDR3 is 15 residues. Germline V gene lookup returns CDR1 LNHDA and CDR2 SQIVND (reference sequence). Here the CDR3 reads CASSIGAGGPYEQYF. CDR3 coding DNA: TGTGCCAGTAGTATCGGTGCGGGAGGGCCATACGAGCAGTACTTC.